This T cell receptor (beta chain) was sequenced for a study of CD8 T cells in Susac syndrome. The CDR3 spans 16 residues. CDR1 and CDR2 (germline): MNHEY, SMNVEV (reference sequence). Random hexamers were used to reverse transcribe the RNA input (about 0.5 to 1 ug). A single record per CDR3 protein comes from TCRdb applying MiXCR to the immunoSEQ multiplex PCR reads. The sample holds almost 450,000 distinct CDR3 sequences, approximately 85% seen once. This sequence joins TRBV27 and TRBJ2-2; 12 bases map to TRBD2. The sample consisted of CD8+ T cells from PBMCs. This TCR was recovered from a human donor with multiple sclerosis. CDR3 sequence reads: CVSNPGLAGNTGELFF. As DNA, the CDR3 is TGTGTCAGTAATCCCGGACTAGCGGGAAATACCGGGGAGCTGTTTTTT.